The clone carrying this TCR beta chain was counted a few times. Its matching antigen is unknown. Germline loops: CDR1 LGHNA, CDR2 YSLEER. V lost 1 base, J lost 3 bases, and 7 bases lay in between. The CDR3 contains 15 residues. Synthesis of TCR cDNA relied on 5'RACE template switching, which attached a universal primer site and UMIs. One entry per CDR3 protein, called by TCRdb with MiXCR from the 5' RACE reads. This table holds roughly 300,000 distinct CDR3 sequences, roughly 6.8% found once. The data derive from a study of T cells after yellow fever vaccination. The study's findings and limits: There was a possibility that FACS-sorted repertoires contained abundant clonotypes contaminating from the bulk population. After the booster, over 95% of CD4 and 88% of CD8 primary-response clones were re-detected.

Sequenced material: PBMCs, taken 35 to 50 days after the first yellow fever vaccination. V and J are TRBV4-3 and TRBJ1-6; a possible D gene is TRBD1 (5 bases). The receptor was derived from a man aged 18 to 29 who received the YFV17D yellow fever vaccine. Here the CDR3 DNA reads TGCGCCAGCAGCCAAGGGCAGGGCTATAATTCACCCCTCCACTTT. Protein: CASSQGQGYNSPLHF.